Following are 10 T cell receptor beta chains from one sample sequenced in a study of cytotoxic CD8 clonotypes in ibrutinib-treated CLL. Data came from immunoSEQ multiplex PCR; TCRdb stores just in-frame clones and leaves some out. The sample contains 150,000 or so clones, roughly 80% of which appear only once. Sequenced material: PBMCs, taken after 12 months of ibrutinib treatment. Source of these receptors: a human donor with chronic lymphocytic leukemia.

The chain combines TRBV6-5 with TRBJ1-1; TRBD1 agrees at 7 bases. Germline values: CDR1 MNHEY, CDR2 SVGAGI. This CDR3 comprises 14 residues. V lost 5 bases and J lost 5; bases outside the gene matches: 8. The CDR3 is CASSSLTGQTEAFF. The CDR3 coding sequence is TGTGCCAGCAGTAGCCTGACAGGGCAAACTGAAGCTTTCTTT.

V is TRBV2 and J is TRBJ2-1; either TRBD1 or TRBD2 may fit D (5 bases each). CDR1 SNHLY and CDR2 FYNNEI come from the germline V gene. V was pared by 1 base and J by 12 bases, with 10 bases between. The CDR3 runs to 12 residues. The DNA for the CDR3 is TGTGCCAGCAGTGAAGATAAGGGGAGGCAGTTCTTC. It encodes CASSEDKGRQFF.

The genes are TRBV14 and TRBJ2-5; D ambiguous. Germline values: CDR1 SGHDN, CDR2 FVKESK. Trimming left V 0 bases short and J 7 bases short, with 9 bases between. This CDR3 has 13 amino acids. The CDR3 loop is CASSQDSLGTQYF. Written as DNA, the CDR3 is TGTGCCAGCAGCCAAGACAGCTTGGGGACCCAGTACTTC.

The chain joins TRBV5-1 to TRBJ2-7, with D tentatively TRBD2 (6 bases). Trimming removed 4 bases at V and 4 bases at J, with 15 bases between. The CDR3 consists of 14 residues. CDR1 and CDR2 from the germline V gene are SGHRS and YFSETQ. CDR3 nucleotide sequence: TGCGCCAGCAGCGTGGAACTTGGGAGGTACGAGCAGTACTTC. The encoded protein is CASSVELGRYEQYF.

The rearrangement joins TRBV28 to TRBJ2-2; D might be TRBD2 (5 bases). Between the trimmed V and J ends, which lost 5 bases and 8 bases, there was a span of 18 bases. Germline loops: CDR1 MDHEN, CDR2 SYDVKM. The CDR3 spans 15 residues. The CDR3 DNA follows: TGTGCCAGCAGTGCCACGACCGAGGGTATGGGGGAGCTGTTTTTT. This gives the protein CASSATTEGMGELFF.

The genes are TRBV9 and TRBJ2-7; 10 bases map to TRBD2. After removal of 5 bases from V and 1 base from J, the junction contained 6 bases not matched to a gene. The CDR3 covers 15 residues. From germline, CDR1 is SGDLS and CDR2 YYNGEE. CDR3 nucleotide sequence: TGTGCCAGCAGTCTTAGCGGGGGGCCTTCCTACGAGCAGTACTTC. Its translation is CASSLSGGPSYEQYF.

The V and J genes are TRBV2 and TRBJ2-1; TRBD2 is a possible D gene (6 bases). CDR1 and CDR2 from the germline V gene are SNHLY and FYNNEI. V dropped 2 bases and J dropped 8 bases, with 13 bases sitting between them. The CDR3 totals 14 residues. For the CDR3, the DNA is TGTGCCAGCAGTGAAACCGGACCGGGGGATGAGCAGTTCTTC. Protein product: CASSETGPGDEQFF. The whole variable domain, filled in from reference TRBV2 and TRBJ2-1, reads EPEVTQTPSHQVTQMGQEVILRCVPISNHLYFYWYRQILGQKVEFLVSFYNNEISEKSEIFDDQFSVERPDGSNFTLKIRSTKLEDSAMYFCASSETGPGDEQFFGPGTRLTVL.

The rearrangement links TRBV5-6 to TRBJ2-1; D gene uncertain. Germline V lookup: CDR1 SGHDT, CDR2 YYEEEE. The ends were cut back, 2 bases at V and 7 bases at J, with 4 bases in the middle. CDR3 size: 11 residues. The CDR3 region has the DNA TGTGCCAGCAGCTTTAGTAATGAGCAGTTCTTC. This sequence encodes CASSFSNEQFF.

Notes on this clone: A much larger clone lies a single base off, so this may be a read error. Additional DNA sequences in this sample encode the identical CDR3. The genes are TRBV28 and TRBJ1-1; no reliable D call. Germline V lookup: CDR1 MDHEN, CDR2 SYDVKM. CDR3 length: 10 amino acids. The V end was cut by 6 bases, the J end by 3 bases, with 2 bases between. The CDR3 DNA sequence: TGTGCCAGCAGCTACACTGAAGCTTTCTTT. Protein product: CASSYTEAFF.

The V call is TRBV7-6, the J call TRBJ2-2; D remains unclear. With 2 bases removed from V and 5 bases from J, the gap between germline ends came to 12 bases. The CDR3 runs to 15 residues. Looked up from germline, CDR1 is SGHVS and CDR2 is FNYEAQ. The CDR3 here is CASSLMAASTGELFF. CDR3 DNA sequence: TGTGCCAGCAGCTTAATGGCAGCCTCGACCGGGGAGCTGTTTTTT.